Shown below are 10 T cell receptor beta chains from a single sample sequenced in a study of T cells expressing NK-cell markers. TCRdb reprocessed the 5' RACE reads and reports one entry per CDR3 protein, with no DNA. The table lists some 500,000 distinct CDR3 sequences. Sequenced: blood T cells: a sorted CD56 or NKG2C T cell subset, CD4+ or CD8+ T cells, or bulk PBMC T cells (not recorded which). The receptor source for this set is a woman aged 50 to 65 in good health.

This chain joins TRBV4-1 and TRBJ2-5; without DNA, the TCRdb call of TRBD1 cannot be checked. This CDR3 has 14 residues. Germline CDR1 reads MGHRA; CDR2 reads YSYEKL. The CDR3 loop is CASSQVGGIETQYF.

V is TRBV9 and J is TRBJ2-4; TCRdb's D gene call, TRBD2, goes unchecked for lack of DNA. The CDR3 covers 17 residues. Germline values: CDR1 SGDLS, CDR2 YYNGEE. The CDR3 sequence is CASSVDATSGGLNIQYF.

The rearrangement links TRBV9 to TRBJ2-2; without DNA, the TCRdb call of TRBD1 cannot be checked. This CDR3 comprises 15 residues. Germline CDR1 is SGDLS and CDR2 is YYNGEE. CDR3 sequence reads: CASSVVQGHVGELFF.

The V and J genes are TRBV12-3 or TRBV12-4 and TRBJ1-2; TCRdb returns TRBD1, unconfirmable since there is no DNA. This CDR3 spans 14 amino acids. The CDR3 sequence: CASRPGTANYGYTF.

The V and J genes are TRBV18 and TRBJ2-2. The CDR3 contains 13 residues. The V gene's germline CDR1 is KGHSH and CDR2 LQKENI. The CDR3 reads CASSSETAGELFF.

The chain links TRBV23-1 to TRBJ2-1; checking the TCRdb D call of TRBD2 is not possible without DNA. TRBV23-1 is sorted into the ORF group, with uncertain function. The CDR3 runs 14 residues. The CDR3 reads CASTAGLAGVSEFF.

The chain carries TRBV20-1 and TRBJ2-5. This CDR3 contains 13 residues. Germline CDR1 DFQATT, CDR2 SNEGSKA (reference sequence). CDR3 protein: CSARVSGRQTQYF.

The chain recombines TRBV20-1 with TRBJ2-7; TCRdb gives TRBD2 as the D gene, but with no DNA this cannot be confirmed. This CDR3 contains 14 residues. Germline assignment: CDR1 DFQATT and CDR2 SNEGSKA (reference sequence). CDR3 protein: CSARPGTSKHEQYF.

The gene calls are TRBV10-3 and TRBJ2-7. The length of the CDR3 is 16 residues. Per the germline V gene, CDR1 is ENHRY and CDR2 is SYGVKD. CDR3 sequence reads: CAISESTDYSYDEQYF.

This chain links TRBV24-1 with TRBJ2-2; TCRdb's D gene call, TRBD1, goes unchecked for lack of DNA. Germline CDR1 KGHDR, CDR2 SFDVKD. This CDR3 region has 15 residues. CDR3 in amino acids: CATAPGQSYTGELFF.